This T cell receptor beta chain was obtained from a study of blood T cell repertoires in COVID-19. Data came from immunoSEQ multiplex PCR; TCRdb stores just in-frame clones and leaves some out. The sample lists nearly 25,000 clones; roughly 72% were seen once. The CDR3 is 15 amino acids. Germline CDR1 SGHDN, CDR2 FVKESK. Trimming cost V 0 bases and J 9 bases; bases outside gene matches: 9. Sequenced input: peripheral blood. The TCR comes from a woman at least 80 years old with acute or convalescent COVID-19. The V gene is TRBV14, the J gene TRBJ2-3, with 7 bases lining up with TRBD2. The CDR3 sequence is CASSQERGSFETQYF. The CDR3 bases are TGTGCCAGCAGCCAAGAGCGGGGGAGTTTTGAGACGCAGTATTTT.